The source of this T cell receptor beta chain is a study of shared clonotypes between healthy human individuals. V shed 5 bases, J shed 5 bases, and the junction held 3 bases outside the gene matches. CDR1 and CDR2 from the germline V gene are SGHTA and FQGTGA. The CDR3 runs 14 residues. Measured with immunoSEQ multiplex PCR; TCRdb has only the in-frame clones, and not every one. The sample carries about 2.3 million clones, 93% recorded once. The sample was naive CD4+ T cells from PBMCs. Indicated subset: CD45RA+ positively selected. The rearrangement links TRBV7-3 to TRBJ2-1; 10 nucleotides agree with TRBD1. This TCR came from a man aged 18 to 30 in good health. Some clones in this sample may be carry-over from other donors' samples. CDR3 sequence (DNA): TGTGCCAGCAGCCTGGGACAGGGGAACAATGAGCAGTTCTTC. Encoded protein: CASSLGQGNNEQFF.